The 5 T cell receptor beta chains below come from one sample, sequenced in a study of long-term antiretroviral therapy in people with HIV. At the survey level, the v3.0 immunoSEQ assay was run. Sequencing used immunoSEQ multiplex PCR; TCRdb keeps in-frame clones, though not all of them. There are about 9,000 clones in the sample; 84% occur only once, and 9.3% lies in the top ten. The sequences come from unsorted PBMCs, collected 0.3 years before starting antiretroviral therapy. The origin of the receptors is a man aged 25 to 40 with HIV.

The gene calls are TRBV25-1 and TRBJ2-5, with 9 positions matching TRBD1. CDR3 length equals 16 residues. From germline, CDR1 is MGHDK and CDR2 SYGVNS. The trim removed 2 bases at V and 2 bases at J, leaving 6 bases unmatched. In nucleotides, the CDR3 is TGTGCCAGCAGTGAACTGCCGACAGGGGGTCAAGAGACCCAGTACTTC. It specifies CASSELPTGGQETQYF. The full variable domain, rest sourced from reference TRBV25-1 and TRBJ2-5, is EADIYQTPRYLVIGTGKKITLECSQTMGHDKMYWYQQDPGMELHLIHYSYGVNSTEKGDLSSESTVSRIRTEHFPLTLESARPSHTSQYLCASSELPTGGQETQYFGPGTRLLVL.

This clone was seen just once. The chain combines TRBV5-4 with TRBJ2-3, with D possibly TRBD1 on 5 matching bases. The CDR3 spans 13 residues. Between the trimmed V and J ends, which lost 4 bases and 3 bases, there was a span of 9 bases. Germline CDR1 and CDR2: SGHNT and YYREEE (reference sequence). This CDR3 is CASSAYRTDTQYF. In nucleotides, the CDR3 is TGTGCCAGCAGCGCCTACAGGACAGATACGCAGTATTTT.

The CDR3 bases are TGTGCCAGCCAGCATCAGACAGGGCGGAATGGCTACACCTTC. Translating gives CASQHQTGRNGYTF. The rearrangement joins TRBV11-2 to TRBJ1-2, with TRBD1 matching 7 bases. CDR1 is SGHAT and CDR2 is FQNNGV in the germline V gene. The V and J ends lost 8 bases and 6 bases, in that order; junction bases with no gene match: 12. This CDR3 is 14 amino acids long.

In this sample, this clone turned up once. V is TRBV7-9 and J is TRBJ2-7, with D perhaps given as TRBD1 or TRBD2 (5 bases each). V lost 3 bases, J lost 6 bases, and 15 bases lay in between. The CDR3 runs 14 residues. Germline loops: CDR1 SEHNR, CDR2 FQNEAQ (reference sequence). The CDR3 DNA is TGTGCCAGCAGCTTGCCGGGACCAAACCGCGAGCAGTACTTC. As protein: CASSLPGPNREQYF.

The chain is built from TRBV28 and TRBJ1-5; unclear D gene. V was cut by 2 bases and J by 9 bases, with 11 bases left in between. This CDR3 region has 13 residues. CDR1 is MDHEN, CDR2 SYDVKM, per germline. In DNA, the CDR3 is TGTGCCAGCAGTTTAGTGCAACCGGGGCCCCAGCATTTT. Its protein product is CASSLVQPGPQHF.